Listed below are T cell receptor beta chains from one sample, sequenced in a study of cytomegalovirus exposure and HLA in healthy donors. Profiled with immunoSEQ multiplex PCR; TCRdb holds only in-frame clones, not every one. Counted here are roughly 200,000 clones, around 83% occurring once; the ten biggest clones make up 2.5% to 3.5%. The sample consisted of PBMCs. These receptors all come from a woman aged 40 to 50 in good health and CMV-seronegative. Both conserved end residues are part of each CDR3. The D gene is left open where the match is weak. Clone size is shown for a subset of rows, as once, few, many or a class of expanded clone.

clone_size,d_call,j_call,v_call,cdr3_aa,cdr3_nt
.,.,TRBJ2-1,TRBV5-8,CASSHVAGEYNEQFF,TGTGCCAGCAGCCACGTGGCAGGGGAGTACAATGAGCAGTTCTTC
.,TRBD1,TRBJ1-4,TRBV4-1,CASSGTGGATRTNEKLFF,TGCGCCAGCAGCGGCACAGGGGGCGCGACGAGGACTAATGAAAAACTGTTTTTT
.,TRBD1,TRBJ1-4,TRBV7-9,CASSLARQGAEKLFF,TGTGCCAGCAGCTTAGCGCGGCAGGGGGCTGAAAAACTGTTTTTT
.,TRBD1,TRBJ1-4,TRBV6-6,CASSRTGYEKLFF,TGTGCCAGCAGCCGGACAGGGTATGAAAAACTGTTTTTT
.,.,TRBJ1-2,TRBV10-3,CAISAQPTVNYGYTF,TGTGCCATCAGTGCTCAACCGACAGTTAACTATGGCTACACCTTC
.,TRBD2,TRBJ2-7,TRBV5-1,CASSLGLAIVSYEQYF,TGCGCCAGCAGCTTGGGACTAGCGATAGTTTCCTACGAGCAGTACTTC
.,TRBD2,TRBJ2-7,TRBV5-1,CASSFWGGREWNYEQYF,TGCGCCAGCAGCTTTTGGGGGGGACGGGAATGGAACTACGAGCAGTACTTC
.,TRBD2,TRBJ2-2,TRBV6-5,CASSYLAGGITGELFF,TGTGCCAGCAGTTACTTGGCGGGAGGGATCACCGGGGAGCTGTTTTTT
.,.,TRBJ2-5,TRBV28,CASSLSGADQYF,TGTGCCAGCAGTTTATCGGGTGCAGACCAGTACTTC
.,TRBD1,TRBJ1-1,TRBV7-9,CSSSSDRGNTEAFF,TGTTCCAGCAGCTCGGACAGGGGGAACACTGAAGCTTTCTTT
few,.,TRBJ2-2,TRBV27,CASSLTGRGTGELFF,TGTGCCAGCAGTTTGACAGGGCGGGGCACCGGGGAGCTGTTTTTT
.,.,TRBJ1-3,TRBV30,CAWGDRLSGNTIYF,TGTGCCTGGGGAGACAGGCTCTCTGGAAACACCATATATTTT
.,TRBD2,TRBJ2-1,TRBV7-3,CASSSSGLAHNEQFF,TGTGCCAGCAGCTCTTCGGGACTAGCCCACAATGAGCAGTTCTTC
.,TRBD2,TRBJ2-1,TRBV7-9,CASSWGGLAGVSYNEQFF,TGTGCCAGCAGCTGGGGGGGGCTAGCGGGAGTTTCCTACAATGAGCAGTTCTTC
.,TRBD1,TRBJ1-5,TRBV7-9,CASSLGTVLNQPQHF,TGTGCCAGCAGCCTAGGGACAGTACTCAATCAGCCCCAGCATTTT
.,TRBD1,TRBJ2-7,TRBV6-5,CASSWGQGPSREQYF,TGTGCCAGCAGTTGGGGACAGGGCCCCTCCCGCGAGCAGTACTTC
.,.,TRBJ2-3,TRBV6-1,CASTLASATQYF,TGTGCCAGCACACTAGCATCAGCTACGCAGTATTTT
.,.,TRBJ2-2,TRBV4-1,CASGTLVSGELFF,TGCGCCAGCGGTACACTAGTAAGCGGGGAGCTGTTTTTT
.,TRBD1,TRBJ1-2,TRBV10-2,CASSVGQPRFNSYTF,TGCGCCAGCAGTGTGGGACAGCCTCGCTTCAATAGCTACACCTTC
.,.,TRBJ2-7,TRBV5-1,CASSLRQESYEQYF,TGCGCCAGCAGCTTAAGACAGGAATCCTACGAGCAGTACTTC
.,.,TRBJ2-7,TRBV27,CASSSGAGYSYEQYF,TGTGCCAGCAGTTCGGGAGCGGGTTACTCCTACGAGCAGTACTTC
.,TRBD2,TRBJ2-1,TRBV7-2,CASSFGGRDNEQFF,TGTGCCAGCAGCTTTGGCGGGAGAGACAATGAGCAGTTCTTC
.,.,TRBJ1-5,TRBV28,CASSLSRDSSVGNQPQHF,TGTGCCAGCAGTTTAAGCCGGGACTCCAGCGTTGGCAATCAGCCCCAGCATTTT
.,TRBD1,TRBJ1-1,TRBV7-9,CASSRQGVGDTEAFF,TGTGCCAGCAGCCGACAGGGTGTTGGTGATACTGAAGCTTTCTTT
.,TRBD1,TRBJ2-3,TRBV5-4,CASSSQGTTDTQYF,TGTGCCAGCAGCTCACAGGGGACCACAGATACGCAGTATTTT
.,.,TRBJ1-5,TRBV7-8,CASSLVGGNQPQHF,TGTGCCAGCAGCTTAGTGGGCGGCAATCAGCCCCAGCATTTT
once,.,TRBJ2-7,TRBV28,CASSLSRSSSYEQYF,TGTGCCAGCAGTTTATCCAGGTCCTCCTCCTACGAGCAGTACTTC
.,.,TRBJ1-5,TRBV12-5,CASGPRTGSNQPQHF,TGTGCTAGTGGCCCGAGGACGGGGAGCAATCAGCCCCAGCATTTT
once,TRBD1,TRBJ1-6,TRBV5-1,CASSLSDRGNSYNSPLHF,TGCGCCAGCAGCTTGTCGGACAGGGGAAACTCCTATAATTCACCCCTCCACTTT
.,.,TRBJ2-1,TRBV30,CAWSSASYNEQFF,TGTGCCTGGTCCAGCGCTTCCTACAATGAGCAGTTCTTC
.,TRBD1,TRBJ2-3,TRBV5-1,CASSLAPTGESTDTQYF,TGCGCCAGCAGCTTGGCCCCGACAGGGGAGTCCACAGATACGCAGTATTTT
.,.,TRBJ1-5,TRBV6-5,CASRGDSNQPQHF,TGTGCCAGCAGAGGAGATAGCAATCAGCCCCAGCATTTT